One and the same sample provided the 19 T cell receptor beta chains below, sequenced in a study of blood T cell repertoires in COVID-19. Only in-frame clones appear in the TCRdb table, and some are missing; sequencing was by immunoSEQ multiplex PCR. The table lists around 230,000 clones, around 86% of them singletons. Material for sequencing was peripheral blood. Receptors originate from a man aged 25 to 40 who had recovered from COVID-19.

The chain uses TRBV4-2 and TRBJ1-2; 9 nucleotides agree with TRBD1. The CDR3 is 15 amino acids. The trim removed 0 bases at V and 4 bases at J, leaving 3 bases unmatched. Looked up from germline, CDR1 is LGHNA and CDR2 is YNFKEQ. The CDR3 coding sequence is TGTGCCAGCAGCCAAGAGACAGGGGGTGTCTATGGCTACACCTTC. This codes for CASSQETGGVYGYTF.

As DNA, the CDR3 is TGTGCCAGCAGCCTTAGAGCCGCCAGCACAGATACGCAGTATTTT. This codes for CASSLRAASTDTQYF. This sequence joins TRBV3-1 (or the pseudogene TRBV3-2) and TRBJ2-3; no definite D call. The CDR3 length is 15 residues. Between the trimmed V and J ends, which lost 4 bases and 0 bases, there was a span of 11 bases. Germline CDR1 reads LGHDT; CDR2 reads YNNKEL (reference sequence).

The V and J genes are TRBV7-6 and TRBJ1-4; 10 bases line up with TRBD1. CDR3 length: 19 residues. V lost 0 bases, J lost 1 base, and 8 bases stayed unmatched. Germline V gene sequence: CDR1 SGHVS, CDR2 FNYEAQ. The chain's CDR3 is CASSLARQGASRTNEKLFF. CDR3 nucleotides: TGTGCCAGCAGCTTAGCGCGACAGGGGGCTAGTCGAACTAATGAAAAACTGTTTTTT.

The chain carries TRBV27 and TRBJ1-1; perhaps TRBD1 as D (5 bases). CDR3 length: 15 residues. The germline gives CDR1 MNHEY, CDR2 SMNVEV (reference sequence). V was trimmed by 5 bases and J by 3 bases, leaving 16 bases between them. This CDR3 is CASSPFQGPHTEAFF. For the CDR3, the DNA is TGTGCCAGCAGTCCCTTCCAGGGCCCTCACACTGAAGCTTTCTTT.

The rearrangement links TRBV12-3 or TRBV12-4 to TRBJ1-6; D not certain. The CDR3 covers 12 residues. V lost 7 bases and J lost 6, with 7 bases in between. CDR3: CASTFFNSPLHF. CDR3 nucleotide sequence: TGTGCCAGCACCTTCTTTAATTCACCCCTCCACTTT.

The V gene is TRBV12-3 or TRBV12-4, the J gene TRBJ2-7, with D maybe TRBD1 (5 bases). The CDR3 runs 13 residues. Trimming pared 10 bases from V and 3 bases from J, leaving 16 bases between. This chain's CDR3 is CATTGNYNYEQYF. In DNA form, the CDR3 reads TGTGCCACCACAGGTAACTACAACTACGAGCAGTACTTC.

This chain connects TRBV6-2 or TRBV6-3 to TRBJ1-1; D unclear. The V and J ends lost 0 bases and 5 bases respectively, with 13 bases between them. The CDR3 length is 15 residues. Germline CDR1 MNHEY, CDR2 SVGEGT. CDR3 sequence reads: CASSYSNSGETEAFF. DNA of the CDR3: TGTGCCAGCAGTTACTCAAATAGCGGGGAAACTGAAGCTTTCTTT.

This clone was recorded once. The V call is TRBV15, the J call TRBJ2-3; 9 bases fit TRBD2. CDR3 length: 15 amino acids. The germline CDR1 and CDR2 sequences are LNHNV and YYDKDF (reference sequence). J gave up 1 base and V 3 bases, and 2 bases lay outside the gene matches. As DNA, the CDR3 is TGTGCCACCAGCAGGCCTAGCGGGGGCACAGATACGCAGTATTTT. This gives the protein CATSRPSGGTDTQYF. Full variable domain (missing parts from reference TRBV15 and TRBJ2-3): DAMVIQNPRYQVTQFGKPVTLSCSQTLNHNVMYWYQQKSSQAPKLLFHYYDKDFNNEADTPDNFQSRRPNTSFCFLDIRSPGLGDTAMYLCATSRPSGGTDTQYFGPGTRLTVL.

The chain has TRBV6-5 and TRBJ2-2; TRBD1 matches 8 bases. Germline-derived CDR1 and CDR2 are MNHEY and SVGAGI. This CDR3 contains 14 residues. The J segment lost 3 bases and the V segment lost 6 bases, leaving 3 bases of the junction unmatched. The CDR3 spells CASSMTGDTGELFF. The CDR3 DNA follows: TGTGCCAGCAGCATGACAGGGGACACCGGGGAGCTGTTTTTT.

This chain's CDR3 is CASSLQGQGGTEAFF. CDR3 in DNA: TGTGCCAGCAGCTTACAAGGACAGGGAGGCACTGAAGCTTTCTTT. This rearrangement joins TRBV7-9 to TRBJ1-1; 8 nucleotides line up with TRBD1. This CDR3 has 15 amino acids. Per the germline V gene, CDR1 is SEHNR and CDR2 is FQNEAQ (reference sequence). J was trimmed by 4 bases and V by 2 bases; bases with no gene match: 6.

The chain carries TRBV6-5 and TRBJ2-1, with TRBD1 matching over 7 bases. J was trimmed by 0 bases and V by 9 bases; bases with no gene match: 8. The CDR3 spans 15 residues. Germline V CDR1 and CDR2: MNHEY, SVGAGI. CDR3 amino acids: CASTRQGLSYNEQFF. CDR3 coding DNA: TGTGCCAGTACACGACAGGGCCTCTCCTACAATGAGCAGTTCTTC.

The rearrangement joins TRBV11-2 to TRBJ1-1; a weak D match, TRBD1 (5 bases). The CDR3 loop spans 12 amino acids. Trimming shortened V by 5 bases and J by 11 bases, and 15 bases separated the two germline ends. Germline V lookup: CDR1 SGHAT, CDR2 FQNNGV. Here the CDR3 reads CASSPSPSGAFF. CDR3 sequence (DNA): TGTGCCAGCAGCCCGTCCCCTTCAGGGGCTTTCTTT. The entire variable domain, with the rest obtained from reference TRBV11-2 and TRBJ1-1, is as follows: EAGVAQSPRYKIIEKRQSVAFWCNPISGHATLYWYQQILGQGPKLLIQFQNNGVVDDSQLPKDRFSAERLKGVDSTLKIQPAKLEDSAVYLCASSPSPSGAFFGQGTRLTVV.

The gene calls are TRBV5-1 and TRBJ1-1; D is unclear. The ends were cut back, 3 bases at V and 5 bases at J, with 14 bases in the middle. The CDR3 totals 14 residues. Germline V gene lookup returns CDR1 SGHRS and CDR2 YFSETQ. DNA of the CDR3: TGCGCCAGCAGCTCAGGACTTGGAGGGACTGAAGCTTTCTTT. Residues: CASSSGLGGTEAFF.

Written as DNA, the CDR3 is TGCGCCAGCAGTCCACTAGCGGGGAACGACAATGAGCAGTTCTTC. Its protein is CASSPLAGNDNEQFF. The chain recombines TRBV5-1 with TRBJ2-1; 10 positions match TRBD2. The V gene end was trimmed by 5 bases and the J gene end by 5 bases; junction bases not matched to a gene: 7. CDR1 and CDR2 (germline): SGHRS, YFSETQ. The CDR3 contains 15 residues. Based on the CDR3 plus reference TRBV5-1 and TRBJ2-1, the full variable domain is KAGVTQTPRYLIKTRGQQVTLSCSPISGHRSVSWYQQTPGQGLQFLFEYFSETQRNKGNFPGRFSGRQFSNSRSEMNVSTLELGDSALYLCASSPLAGNDNEQFFGPGTRLTVL.

The chain joins TRBV5-1 to TRBJ1-5; possibly TRBD1 for D (5 bases). This CDR3 spans 13 amino acids. V lost 4 bases and J lost 2, with 7 bases in between. Germline V gene lookup returns CDR1 SGHRS and CDR2 YFSETQ. CDR3 protein: CASSPGGNQPQHF. As DNA, the CDR3 is TGCGCCAGCAGCCCGGGGGGCAATCAGCCCCAGCATTTT.

The chain carries TRBV18 and TRBJ2-4, with 7 bases lining up with TRBD1. CDR1 is KGHSH and CDR2 is LQKENI in the germline V gene. The J segment lost 1 base and the V segment lost 6 bases, leaving 6 bases of the junction unmatched. CDR3 size: 15 residues. The CDR3 bases are TGTGCCAGCTCTCAGGGGGTTGGGGCCAAAAACATTCAGTACTTC. Translation: CASSQGVGAKNIQYF.

In its sample, this clone was seen once. V gene TRBV5-6 combines with J gene TRBJ1-2, with a possible D match to TRBD1 (6 bases). V shed 0 bases and J shed 8 bases, with 14 bases lying between them. Germline loops: CDR1 SGHDT, CDR2 YYEEEE. CDR3 length equals 14 residues. The CDR3 protein is CASSLGSGVWGYTF. Written as DNA, the CDR3 is TGTGCCAGCAGCTTGGGGTCAGGGGTTTGGGGCTACACCTTC.

This rearrangement joins TRBV5-4 to TRBJ2-6; a possible D gene is TRBD1 (6 bases). This CDR3 has 15 residues. Germline V gene sequence: CDR1 SGHNT, CDR2 YYREEE (reference sequence). The V and J ends lost 1 base and 4 bases respectively, with 9 bases between them. CDR3 region: CASSLTGNGANVLTF. The CDR3 region has the DNA TGTGCCAGCAGCTTGACAGGGAACGGGGCCAACGTCCTGACTTTC. Based on the CDR3 plus reference TRBV5-4 and TRBJ2-6, the full variable domain is ETGVTQSPTHLIKTRGQQVTLRCSSQSGHNTVSWYQQALGQGPQFIFQYYREEENGRGNFPPRFSGLQFPNYSSELNVNALELDDSALYLCASSLTGNGANVLTFGAGSRLTVL.

The chain combines TRBV6-5 with TRBJ2-7, with no clear D. Germline loops: CDR1 MNHEY, CDR2 SVGAGI. Between the trimmed V and J ends, which lost 11 bases and 0 bases, there was a span of 14 bases. The length of the CDR3 is 13 residues. The CDR3, as DNA: TGTGCCTCCGAGACCAGGAACTCCTACGAGCAGTACTTC. Amino acid sequence: CASETRNSYEQYF.